The following is a TCR beta chain sequence with its context. Its antigen remains unidentified. Triplicate approximately 300,000-cell sorts were made of each CD8+ T cell subset. The authors gated naive CD8+ T cells as CD45RO-CCR7+CD27+CD95-. The record originates from a study of CXCR3-negative and CXCR3-positive naive CD8 T cells. Study outcomes and limitations: In CXCR3-positive naive cells, the TRB CDR3s were more hydrophobic than in CXCR3-negative naive cells.

The TRB cDNA libraries were prepared by 5' RACE with UMI labels. TCRdb re-called the 5' RACE reads, yielding one record per CDR3 amino acid sequence without DNA. This table holds some 25,000 distinct CDR3 sequences. The CDR3 is 13 amino acids. Germline assignment: CDR1 MNHNS and CDR2 SASEGT. The clonotype originates from a human donor in good health. Some clones in this sample may be carry-over from other donors' samples. Specimen: naive CXCR3- CD8+ T cells from blood. Indicated subset: CD45RO-CCR7+CD27+CD95- naive CD8+ T cells lacking CXCR3 (TNR3-). The chain carries TRBV6-1 and TRBJ1-1. The CDR3 loop reads CASRTEMNTEAFF.